This T cell receptor (beta chain) is from a study of Ad26.COV2.S vaccination and SARS-CoV-2 variants. This clone showed up just once. Germline CDR1 and CDR2: SGHAT and FQDESV (reference sequence). V was pared by 5 bases and J by 1 base, with 5 bases of the junction left unmatched. This CDR3 contains 16 residues. Profiling relied on immunoSEQ multiplex PCR, and the TCRdb table lists in-frame clones only, not all of them. The table records about 320,000 clones, around four fifths of them present only once. Treatment of the sample: around 19 received Ad26.COV2.S at low or high dose, single or two shots; about 5 received placebo; per-sample allocation not given. Sampling was done on day 63 after the first vaccine or placebo injection.

The gene calls are TRBV11-1 and TRBJ2-2; 9 bases fit TRBD1. The TCR was taken from a person aged 18-65 years who received the Ad26.COV2.S COVID-19 vaccine or a placebo. The material sequenced was peripheral blood, taken in a trial of Ad26.COV2.S vaccine versus placebo. This chain's CDR3 is CASSQTGQGNTGELFF. CDR3 DNA sequence: TGTGCCAGCAGCCAGACGGGACAGGGGAACACCGGGGAGCTGTTTTTT.